The clone carrying this T cell receptor beta chain was seen repeatedly, ten times or more. Amplified TCR beta CDR3 regions derived from RNA transcripts. Primed by the HTBI set, a first-round RT-PCR was run on the TCR CDR3. TCRdb re-analysed the multiplex PCR reads in MiXCR, keeping a single row per CDR3 protein. The sample includes about 96,000 distinct CDR3 sequences, around 50% of them seen just once. The data originate from a study of T cells in Graves' hyperthyroidism and ophthalmopathy. Newly diagnosed hyperthyroidism patients aged 18 to 65 years had disease lasting under 2 months. A patient was excluded if there was uncontrolled infection, other autoimmune disease, pregnancy or lactation. Thyroid ultrasound, orbital computed tomography, clinical symptoms, and serum thyroxine and TRAb underpinned diagnoses. Each 10 ml fresh peripheral blood draw supplied the PBMCs. Source material: blood. The TCR comes from a middle-aged woman with Graves' hyperthyroidism.

Written as DNA, the CDR3 is TGTGCCAGCAGCCATTATAGCGGGAGGGCCAAGGACGAGCAGTACTTC. It codes for CASSHYSGRAKDEQYF. This rearrangement joins TRBV7-9 to TRBJ2-7, with TRBD2 matching 11 bases. Losses at the gene ends were 5 bases for V and 5 bases for J; bases not matched to a gene: 11. The CDR3 has 16 residues. The germline CDR1 and CDR2 sequences are SEHNR and FQNEAQ (reference sequence).